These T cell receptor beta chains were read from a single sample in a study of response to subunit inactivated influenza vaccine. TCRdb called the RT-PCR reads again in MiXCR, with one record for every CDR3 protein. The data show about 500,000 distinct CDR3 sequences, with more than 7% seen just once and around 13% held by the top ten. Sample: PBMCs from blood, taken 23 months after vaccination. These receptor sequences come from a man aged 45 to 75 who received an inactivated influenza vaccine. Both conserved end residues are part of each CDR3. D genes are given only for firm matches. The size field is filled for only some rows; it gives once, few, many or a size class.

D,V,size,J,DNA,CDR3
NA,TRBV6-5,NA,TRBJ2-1,TGTGCCAGCAGTTATGGCAGGGGAGGAGGGCAGTTCTTC,CASSYGRGGGQFF
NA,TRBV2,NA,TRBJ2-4,TGTGCCAGCGGGAGGGGGGCCAAAAACATTCAGTACTTC,CASGRGAKNIQYF
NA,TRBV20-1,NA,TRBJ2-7,TGCAGTGCTAGAGACGCAGGGTTGTACGAGCAGTACTTC,CSARDAGLYEQYF
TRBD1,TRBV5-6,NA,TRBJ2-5,TGTGCCAGCAGCTTGGGAGCAGGGGGAAGGAAGACCCAGTACTTC,CASSLGAGGRKTQYF
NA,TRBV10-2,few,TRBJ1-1,TGCGCCAGCAGTGAGAGTAGGGATTCGACGGCTTTCTTT,CASSESRDSTAFF
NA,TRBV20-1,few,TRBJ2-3,TGCAGTGCTAGCGGTCTCGCGCCTAGCACAGATACGCAGTATTTT,CSASGLAPSTDTQYF
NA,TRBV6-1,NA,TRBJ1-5,TGTGCCGGAGGGGGACGGCTAAATCAGCCCCAGCATTTT,CAGGGRLNQPQHF
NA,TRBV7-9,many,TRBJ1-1,TGTGCCAGCAGCCCCCGTGAGGGGGGGAGCACTGAAGCTTTCTTT,CASSPREGGSTEAFF
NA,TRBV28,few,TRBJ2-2,TGTGCCAGCAGTTTATGGGGGGGCGAGTCCGCCGGGGAGCTGTTTTTT,CASSLWGGESAGELFF
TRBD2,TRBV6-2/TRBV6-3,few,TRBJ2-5,TGTGCCACCCGACTAGCGGGAGTGAAGCAAGAGACCCAGTACTTC,CATRLAGVKQETQYF
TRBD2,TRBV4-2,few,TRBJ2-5,TGTGCCAGCAGCCAGGAACCCCTAGCGGGGACCCAGTACTTC,CASSQEPLAGTQYF
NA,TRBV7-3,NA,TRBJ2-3,TGTGCCAGCAGCTTATCCCCTGGGGAACCTACGCAGTATTTT,CASSLSPGEPTQYF
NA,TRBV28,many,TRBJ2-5,TGTGCCAGCAGTTCCCCCGGGGAGACCCAGTACTTC,CASSSPGETQYF
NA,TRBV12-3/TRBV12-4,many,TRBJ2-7,TGTGCCAGCAGGAAAGGGGCTTCCTCCTACGAGCAGTACTTC,CASRKGASSYEQYF
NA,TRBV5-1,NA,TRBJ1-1,TGCGCCAGCAGCTTGGCTCAACTCACTGAAGCTTTCTTT,CASSLAQLTEAFF
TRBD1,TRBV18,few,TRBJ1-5,TGTGCCAGCTCACTACAGGGGAAAGGCAATCAGCCCCAGCATTTT,CASSLQGKGNQPQHF
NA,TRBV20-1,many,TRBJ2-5,TGCAGTGCCGCCGACGGGGGCGATACCCAAGAGACCCAGTACTTC,CSAADGGDTQETQYF
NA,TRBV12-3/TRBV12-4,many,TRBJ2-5,TGTGCCAGCAGTTTTCTGGGGCAAGAGACCCAGTACTTC,CASSFLGQETQYF
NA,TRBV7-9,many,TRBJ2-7,TGTGCCAGCAGCGAGACTAGTGTCTCCTACGAGCAGTACTTC,CASSETSVSYEQYF
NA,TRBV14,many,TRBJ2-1,TGTGCCAGCAGCCAATGGGAGGGGGCCTGGAATGAGCAGTTCTTC,CASSQWEGAWNEQFF
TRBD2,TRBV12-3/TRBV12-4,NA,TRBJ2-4,TGTGCCAGCAGTTGGACTAGCGGGAGTGGAGCCAAAAACATTCAGTACTTC,CASSWTSGSGAKNIQYF
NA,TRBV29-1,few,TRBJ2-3,TGCAGCGTTCACCCCGCCGGGACTTCTTCTACAGATACGCAGTATTTT,CSVHPAGTSSTDTQYF
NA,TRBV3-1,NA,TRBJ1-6,TGTGCCAGCAGCCAAGCGTGGAATTCACCCCTCCACTTT,CASSQAWNSPLHF
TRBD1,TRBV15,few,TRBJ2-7,TGTGCCACCAGCAGAGCAGACAGGGATTACCAGTACTTC,CATSRADRDYQYF
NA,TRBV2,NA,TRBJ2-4,TGTGCCAGCAGGGGGGACGCTGGGGACATTCAGTACTTC,CASRGDAGDIQYF
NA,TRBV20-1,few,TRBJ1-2,TGCAGTGCTAGAGATGTTGGGGGACCTAACTATGGCTACACCTTC,CSARDVGGPNYGYTF
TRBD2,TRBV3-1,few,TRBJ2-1,TGTGCCAGCAGCCAAGTTCAAGCGGGGTACAATGAGCAGTTCTTC,CASSQVQAGYNEQFF
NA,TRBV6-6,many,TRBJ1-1,TGTGCCAGCAGGTCAGGGGCAGAAGCTTTCTTT,CASRSGAEAFF
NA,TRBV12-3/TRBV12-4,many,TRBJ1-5,TGTGCCAGCAGCCCCGCCGGGGGCAATCAGCCCCAGCATTTT,CASSPAGGNQPQHF
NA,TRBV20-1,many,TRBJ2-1,TGCAGTGCTCGTCACCTGCGGCTAAGCGGTATTAGAAATGAGCAGTTCTTC,CSARHLRLSGIRNEQFF
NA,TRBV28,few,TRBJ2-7,TGTGCCAGCAGGGGGTATCCCTCCTACGAGCAGTACTTC,CASRGYPSYEQYF
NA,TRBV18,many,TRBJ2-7,TGTGCCAGCTCACCACCTGTTACCTACGAGCAGTACTTC,CASSPPVTYEQYF
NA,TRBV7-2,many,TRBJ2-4,TGTGCCAGCAGCCAAGACAGGGGCGGGGGCATTCAGTACTTC,CASSQDRGGGIQYF
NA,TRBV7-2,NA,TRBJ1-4,TGTGCCAGCAGCCCCCTGGGGGGGGAGGGAAAACTGTTTTTT,CASSPLGGEGKLFF
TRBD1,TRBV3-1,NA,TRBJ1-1,TGTGCCAGCAGCTCGGACAGGTTGGCTTTCTTT,CASSSDRLAFF
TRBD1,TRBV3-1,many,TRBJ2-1,TGTGCCAGCAGCCAAGGACAGGGGGCGATAATTGGGAATGAGCAGTTCTTC,CASSQGQGAIIGNEQFF
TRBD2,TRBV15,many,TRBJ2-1,TGTGCCACCACCGGGGGGGGGAGGGCCGACAATGAGCAGTTCTTC,CATTGGGRADNEQFF
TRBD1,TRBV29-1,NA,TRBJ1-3,TGCAGCGTCGGAGGGACAGTTGGAAACACCATATATTTT,CSVGGTVGNTIYF
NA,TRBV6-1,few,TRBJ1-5,TGTGCCAGCAGGGTCAGGGATGAGCCCCAGCATTTT,CASRVRDEPQHF
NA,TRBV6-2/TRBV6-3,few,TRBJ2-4,TGTGCCAGCAGCACCCAGGGCGGCAAAAACATTCAGTACTTC,CASSTQGGKNIQYF
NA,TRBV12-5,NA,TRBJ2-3,TGTGCTAGTGGTACACCGGATGGTACGCAGTATTTT,CASGTPDGTQYF
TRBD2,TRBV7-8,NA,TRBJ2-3,TGTGCCAGCAGCCCACTAGCGGGAGGCGGAGATACGCAGTATTTT,CASSPLAGGGDTQYF
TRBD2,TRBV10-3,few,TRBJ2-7,TGTGCCATCAGTGACCTAGCGGGGAGTTTACGCTACGAGCAGTACTTC,CAISDLAGSLRYEQYF
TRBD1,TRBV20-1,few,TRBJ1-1,TGCAGTGCTGGGACAGGCCCGAACACTGAAGCTTTCTTT,CSAGTGPNTEAFF
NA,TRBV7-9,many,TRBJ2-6,TGTGCCAGCAGCCAAAGCTCTGGGGCCAACGTCCTGACTTTC,CASSQSSGANVLTF
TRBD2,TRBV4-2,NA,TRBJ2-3,TGTGCCAGCAGCCCGGTCGGGGGAGGGGGCACAGATACGCAGTATTTT,CASSPVGGGGTDTQYF
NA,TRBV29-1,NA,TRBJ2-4,TGCAGCGTAACGCAGGGGGCCAAAAACATTCAGTACTTC,CSVTQGAKNIQYF
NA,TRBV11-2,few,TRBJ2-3,TGTGCCAGCAGCCCCACCGGGGTCGGCACAGATACGCAGTATTTT,CASSPTGVGTDTQYF
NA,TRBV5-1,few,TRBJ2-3,TGCGCCAGCAGCCCCCAAGGGGGGGACCGGCCAGATACGCAGTATTTT,CASSPQGGDRPDTQYF
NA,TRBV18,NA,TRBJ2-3,TGTGCCAGCTCACTCTTCGTCCGGCCATCTAGCACAGATACGCAGTATTTT,CASSLFVRPSSTDTQYF
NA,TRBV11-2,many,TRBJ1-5,TGTGCCAGCAGCTTAGCGAGCGGTAGCAATCAGCCCCAGCATTTT,CASSLASGSNQPQHF
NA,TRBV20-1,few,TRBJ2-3,TGCAGTGGATGGGGTGCGGGGAGAGGGACAGATACGCAGTATTTT,CSGWGAGRGTDTQYF
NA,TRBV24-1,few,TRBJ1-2,TGTGCCACTTATGACAGCAATAACTATGGCTACACCTTC,CATYDSNNYGYTF
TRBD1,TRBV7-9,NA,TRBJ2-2,TGTGCCAGCAGCTACCCGACAGGGGCGAACACCGGGGAGCTGTTTTTT,CASSYPTGANTGELFF
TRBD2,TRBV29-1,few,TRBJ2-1,TGCAGCACACAGCGGGGGGCATTAGATGAGCAGTTCTTC,CSTQRGALDEQFF